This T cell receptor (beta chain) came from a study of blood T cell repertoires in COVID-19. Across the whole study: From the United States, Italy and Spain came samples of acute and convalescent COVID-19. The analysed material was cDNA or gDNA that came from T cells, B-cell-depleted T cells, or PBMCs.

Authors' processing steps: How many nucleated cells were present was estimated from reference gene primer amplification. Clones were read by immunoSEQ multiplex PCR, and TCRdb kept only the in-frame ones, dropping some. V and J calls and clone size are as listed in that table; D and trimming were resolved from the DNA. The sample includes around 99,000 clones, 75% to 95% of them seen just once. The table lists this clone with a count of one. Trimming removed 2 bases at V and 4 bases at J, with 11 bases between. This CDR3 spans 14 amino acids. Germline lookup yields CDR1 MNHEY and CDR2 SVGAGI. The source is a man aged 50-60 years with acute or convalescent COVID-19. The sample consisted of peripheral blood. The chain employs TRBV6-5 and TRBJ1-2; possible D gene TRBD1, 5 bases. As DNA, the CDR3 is TGTGCCAGCAGTTACGGGGGGGTAAGCTATGGCTACACCTTC. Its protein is CASSYGGVSYGYTF.